The 4 T cell receptor beta chains given below trace back to one sample, sequenced in a study of blood T cell repertoires in COVID-19. Method: immunoSEQ multiplex PCR; TCRdb's copy keeps in-frame clones and lacks some. Of just under 350,000 clones listed, 65% to 85% were seen once; the top ten hold 2.5% to 3.5%. Sequencing input: peripheral blood. Receptors were obtained from a man between 25 and 39 years old with active or convalescent COVID-19.

The chain carries TRBV9 and TRBJ1-6; no clear D. Germline values: CDR1 SGDLS, CDR2 YYNGEE. The length of the CDR3 is 15 residues. V lost 0 bases, J lost 7 bases, and 11 bases lay in between. This CDR3 is CASSVGTDQNSPLHF. The CDR3 DNA is TGTGCCAGCAGCGTAGGTACAGACCAGAATTCACCCCTCCACTTT.

This chain links TRBV6-1 with TRBJ2-1; 8 bases align to TRBD2. Germline CDR1 MNHNS, CDR2 SASEGT. Trimming took 1 base from V and 4 from J; bases not matched to a gene: 3. This CDR3 comprises 15 residues. The CDR3 here is CASSEGLAPYNEQFF. The CDR3 DNA reads TGTGCCAGCAGTGAAGGACTAGCGCCTTACAATGAGCAGTTCTTC.

The chain carries TRBV28 and TRBJ1-5; 9 nucleotides agree with TRBD1. Germline CDR1 MDHEN, CDR2 SYDVKM. The CDR3 is 15 amino acids. V lost 3 bases to trimming and J lost 3 bases; unmatched junction nucleotides: 3. As DNA, the CDR3 is TGTGCCAGCAGTTTGGACAGGGGATTCAATCAGCCCCAGCATTTT. It codes for CASSLDRGFNQPQHF.

J is TRBJ2-7 and V is TRBV7-9, with D perhaps matching TRBD2 (5 bases). The V end lost 8 bases, the J end lost 2 bases, and 7 bases lay between the germline ends. This CDR3 is 11 amino acids long. Germline CDR1 is SEHNR and CDR2 is FQNEAQ (reference sequence). The DNA for the CDR3 is TGTGCCAGCGCCGGGGCCTACGAGCAGTACTTC. It translates to CASAGAYEQYF.